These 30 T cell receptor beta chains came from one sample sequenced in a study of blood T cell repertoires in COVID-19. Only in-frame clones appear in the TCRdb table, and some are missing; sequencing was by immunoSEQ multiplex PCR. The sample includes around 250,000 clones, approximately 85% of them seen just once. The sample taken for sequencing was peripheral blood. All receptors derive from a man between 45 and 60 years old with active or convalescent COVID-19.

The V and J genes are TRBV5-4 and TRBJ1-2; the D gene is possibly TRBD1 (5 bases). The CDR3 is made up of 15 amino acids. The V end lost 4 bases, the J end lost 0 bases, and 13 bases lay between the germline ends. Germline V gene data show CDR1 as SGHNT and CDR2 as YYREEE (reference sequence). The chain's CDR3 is CASSQPGPTNYGYTF. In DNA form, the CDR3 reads TGTGCCAGCAGCCAGCCAGGGCCCACTAACTATGGCTACACCTTC.

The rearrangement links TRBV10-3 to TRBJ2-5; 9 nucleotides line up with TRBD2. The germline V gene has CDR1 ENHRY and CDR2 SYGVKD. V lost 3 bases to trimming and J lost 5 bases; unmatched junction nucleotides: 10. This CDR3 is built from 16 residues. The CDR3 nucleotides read TGTGCCATCAGTGACCCCGTAGCGGGAGCGGGTGAGACCCAGTACTTC. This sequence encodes CAISDPVAGAGETQYF.

Here the CDR3 reads CASSLDGRGGNTIYF. The CDR3 DNA follows: TGCGCCAGCAGCTTGGACGGACGGGGTGGAAACACCATATATTTT. This chain uses TRBV5-1 with TRBJ1-3; D gene unclear. The CDR3 is 15 residues long. V lost 0 bases and J lost 3, with 10 bases in between. Germline V gene data show CDR1 as SGHRS and CDR2 as YFSETQ.

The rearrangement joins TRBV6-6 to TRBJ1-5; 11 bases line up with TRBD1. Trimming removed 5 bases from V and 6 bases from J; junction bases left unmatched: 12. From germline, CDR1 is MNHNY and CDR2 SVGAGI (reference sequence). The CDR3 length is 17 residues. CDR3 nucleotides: TGTGCCAGCAGTCCCGGGACAGGGGGGCGACGGGGTCAGCCCCAGCATTTT. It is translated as CASSPGTGGRRGQPQHF.

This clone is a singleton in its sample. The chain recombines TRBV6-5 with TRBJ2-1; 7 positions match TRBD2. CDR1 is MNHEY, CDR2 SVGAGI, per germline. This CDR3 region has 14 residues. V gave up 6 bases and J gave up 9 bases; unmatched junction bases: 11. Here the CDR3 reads CASRLEPGRGEQFF. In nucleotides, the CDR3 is TGTGCCAGCAGACTAGAGCCGGGGAGGGGTGAGCAGTTCTTC.

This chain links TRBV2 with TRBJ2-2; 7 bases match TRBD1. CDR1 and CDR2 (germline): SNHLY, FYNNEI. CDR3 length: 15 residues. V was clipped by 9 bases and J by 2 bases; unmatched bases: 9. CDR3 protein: CARGAGTANTGELFF. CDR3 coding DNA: TGTGCCAGGGGGGCAGGGACAGCTAACACCGGGGAGCTGTTTTTT.

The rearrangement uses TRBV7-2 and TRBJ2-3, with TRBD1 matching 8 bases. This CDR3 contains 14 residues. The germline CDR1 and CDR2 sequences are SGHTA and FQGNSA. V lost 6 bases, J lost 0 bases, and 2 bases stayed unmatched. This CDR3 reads CASRRDRSTDTQYF. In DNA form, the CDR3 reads TGTGCCAGCAGAAGGGACAGGAGCACAGATACGCAGTATTTT. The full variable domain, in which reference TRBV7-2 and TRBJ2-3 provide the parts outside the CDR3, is GAGVSQSPSNKVTEKGKDVELRCDPISGHTALYWYRQSLGQGLEFLIYFQGNSAPDKSGLPSDRFSAERTGGSVSTLTIQRTQQEDSAVYLCASRRDRSTDTQYFGPGTRLTVL.

The CDR3 bases are TGTGCCAGCAGCCCAGGACTACTACTATCAGATACGCAGTATTTT. Residues: CASSPGLLLSDTQYF. This sequence joins TRBV4-2 and TRBJ2-3; D might be TRBD2 (6 bases). V shed 4 bases and J shed 4 bases, with 15 bases lying between them. The CDR3 extends over 15 amino acids. The V gene's germline CDR1 is LGHNA and CDR2 YNFKEQ.

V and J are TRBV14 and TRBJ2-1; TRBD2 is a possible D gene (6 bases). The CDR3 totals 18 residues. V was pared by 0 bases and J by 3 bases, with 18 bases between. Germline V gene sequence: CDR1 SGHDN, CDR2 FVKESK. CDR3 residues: CASSQDPPGTSFYNEQFF. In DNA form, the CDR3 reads TGTGCCAGCAGCCAAGACCCCCCCGGGACTTCCTTCTACAATGAGCAGTTCTTC.

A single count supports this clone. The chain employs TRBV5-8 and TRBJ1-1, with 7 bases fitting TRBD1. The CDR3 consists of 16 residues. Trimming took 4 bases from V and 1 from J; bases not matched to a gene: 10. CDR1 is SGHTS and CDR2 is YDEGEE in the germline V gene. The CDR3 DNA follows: TGTGCCAGCAGCCTCTATACCCGGGACAGGAACACTGAAGCTTTCTTT. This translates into CASSLYTRDRNTEAFF.

The CDR3 protein is CASSLVQTGSDEQFF. The CDR3 DNA reads TGTGCCAGCAGCTTAGTGCAGACAGGGAGCGATGAGCAGTTCTTC. This chain uses TRBV11-1 with TRBJ2-1; 7 positions agree with TRBD1. J gave up 8 bases and V 1 base, and 8 bases lay outside the gene matches. Germline V lookup: CDR1 SGHAT, CDR2 FQDESV (reference sequence). The CDR3 is 15 amino acids.

The CDR3 DNA reads TGTGCCAGCAGCTTAGAGGGGGCCCGTTTCTACGAGCAGTACTTC. Its protein is CASSLEGARFYEQYF. This rearrangement joins TRBV7-9 to TRBJ2-7; 7 bases are shared with TRBD1. Per germline, CDR1 SEHNR and CDR2 FQNEAQ (reference sequence). The trim removed 1 base at V and 3 bases at J, leaving 6 bases unmatched. This CDR3 is 15 amino acids long. The complete variable domain, with remaining parts taken from reference TRBV7-9 and TRBJ2-7, reads DTGVSQNPRHKITKRGQNVTFRCDPISEHNRLYWYRQTLGQGPEFLTYFQNEAQLEKSRLLSDRFSAERPKGSFSTLEIQRTEQGDSAMYLCASSLEGARFYEQYFGPGTRLTVT.

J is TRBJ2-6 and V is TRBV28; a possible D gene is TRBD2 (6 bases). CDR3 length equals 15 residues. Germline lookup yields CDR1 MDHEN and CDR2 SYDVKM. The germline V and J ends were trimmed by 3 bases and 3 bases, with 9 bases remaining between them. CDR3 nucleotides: TGTGCCAGCAGTTTGCGGGGTGGTGGGGCCAACGTCCTGACTTTC. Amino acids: CASSLRGGGANVLTF. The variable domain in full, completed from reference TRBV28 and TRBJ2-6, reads DVKVTQSSRYLVKRTGEKVFLECVQDMDHENMFWYRQDPGLGLRLIYFSYDVKMKEKGDIPEGYSVSREKKERFSLILESASTNQTSMYLCASSLRGGGANVLTFGAGSRLTVL.

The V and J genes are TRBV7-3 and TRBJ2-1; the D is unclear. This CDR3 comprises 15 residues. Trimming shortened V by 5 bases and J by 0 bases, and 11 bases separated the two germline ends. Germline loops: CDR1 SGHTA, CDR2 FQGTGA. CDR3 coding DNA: TGTGCCAGCAGCCCCTCCTTGTCCTCCTACAATGAGCAGTTCTTC. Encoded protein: CASSPSLSSYNEQFF.

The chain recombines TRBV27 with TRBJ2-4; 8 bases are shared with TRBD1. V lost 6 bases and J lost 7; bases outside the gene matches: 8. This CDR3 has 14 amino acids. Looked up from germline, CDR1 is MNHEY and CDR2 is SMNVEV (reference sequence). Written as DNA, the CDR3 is TGTGCCAGCAGCTTGGGACAGGCTTCTAACATTCAGTACTTC. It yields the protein CASSLGQASNIQYF.

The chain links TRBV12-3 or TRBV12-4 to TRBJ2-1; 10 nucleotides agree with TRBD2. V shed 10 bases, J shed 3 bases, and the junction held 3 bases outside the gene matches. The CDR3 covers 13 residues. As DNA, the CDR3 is TGTGCCACAGGGACTAGCGACTACAATGAGCAGTTCTTC. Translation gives CATGTSDYNEQFF.

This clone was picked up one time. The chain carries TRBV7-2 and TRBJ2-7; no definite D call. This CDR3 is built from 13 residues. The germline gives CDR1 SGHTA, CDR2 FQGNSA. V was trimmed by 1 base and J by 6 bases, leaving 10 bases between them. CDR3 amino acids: CASSLGLDVEQYF. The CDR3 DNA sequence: TGTGCCAGCAGCTTAGGGCTAGATGTCGAGCAGTACTTC.

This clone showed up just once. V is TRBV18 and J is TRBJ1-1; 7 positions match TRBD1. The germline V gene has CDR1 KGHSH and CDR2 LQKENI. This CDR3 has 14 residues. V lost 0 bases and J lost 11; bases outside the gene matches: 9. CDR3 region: CASSPPQARGTAFF. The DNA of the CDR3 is TGTGCCAGCTCACCACCGCAGGCCAGGGGGACGGCTTTCTTT. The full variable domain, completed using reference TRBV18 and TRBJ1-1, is NAGVMQNPRHLVRRRGQEARLRCSPMKGHSHVYWYRQLPEEGLKFMVYLQKENIIDESGMPKERFSAEFPKEGPSILRIQQVVRGDSAAYFCASSPPQARGTAFFGQGTRLTVV.

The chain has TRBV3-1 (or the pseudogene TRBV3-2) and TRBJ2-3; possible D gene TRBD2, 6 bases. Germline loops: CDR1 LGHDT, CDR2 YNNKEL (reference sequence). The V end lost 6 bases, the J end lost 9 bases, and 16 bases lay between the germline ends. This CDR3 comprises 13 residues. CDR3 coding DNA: TGTGCCAGCAGTCTTTCCACCGGGAGCACGCAGTATTTT. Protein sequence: CASSLSTGSTQYF.

This chain's CDR3 is CASSPPGQAYNEQFF. DNA for the CDR3: TGTGCCAGCTCACCCCCGGGACAGGCCTACAATGAGCAGTTCTTC. The chain carries TRBV18 and TRBJ2-1, with 8 bases matching TRBD1. The V gene's germline CDR1 is KGHSH and CDR2 LQKENI. After removal of 3 bases from V and 2 bases from J, the junction contained 3 bases not matched to a gene. CDR3 length equals 15 residues. Full variable domain (rest looked up from reference TRBV18 and TRBJ2-1): NAGVMQNPRHLVRRRGQEARLRCSPMKGHSHVYWYRQLPEEGLKFMVYLQKENIIDESGMPKERFSAEFPKEGPSILRIQQVVRGDSAAYFCASSPPGQAYNEQFFGPGTRLTVL.

The CDR3 DNA is TGTGCCAGTAGTATGACTAGAGGTACGCAGTATTTT. It codes for CASSMTRGTQYF. V and J are TRBV19 and TRBJ2-3; D is possibly TRBD2 (6 bases). V shed 3 bases and J shed 8 bases, with 9 bases lying between them. Germline values: CDR1 LNHDA, CDR2 SQIVND (reference sequence). This CDR3 contains 12 residues.

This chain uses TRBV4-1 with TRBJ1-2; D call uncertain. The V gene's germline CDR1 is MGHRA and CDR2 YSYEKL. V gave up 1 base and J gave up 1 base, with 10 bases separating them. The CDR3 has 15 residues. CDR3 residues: CASSQAVSYNYGYTF. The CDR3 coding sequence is TGCGCCAGCAGCCAAGCTGTGAGCTATAACTATGGCTACACCTTC.

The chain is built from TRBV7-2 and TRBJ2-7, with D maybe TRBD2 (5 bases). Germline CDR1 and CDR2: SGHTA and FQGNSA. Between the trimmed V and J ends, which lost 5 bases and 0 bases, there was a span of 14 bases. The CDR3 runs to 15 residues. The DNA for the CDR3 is TGTGCCAGCAGCGGCTGGTCGGGGTCCTCCTACGAGCAGTACTTC. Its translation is CASSGWSGSSYEQYF.

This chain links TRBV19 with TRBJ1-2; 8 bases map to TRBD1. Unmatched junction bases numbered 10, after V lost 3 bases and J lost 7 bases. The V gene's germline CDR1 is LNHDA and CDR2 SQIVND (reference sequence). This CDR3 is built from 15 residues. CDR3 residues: CASSIRVRGRLGYTF. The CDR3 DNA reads TGTGCCAGTAGTATCAGAGTCAGGGGGCGACTTGGCTACACCTTC.

The CDR3 loop reads CASNPGQGINQPQHF. In DNA, the CDR3 is TGTGCCAGTAACCCGGGACAGGGGATCAATCAGCCCCAGCATTTT. The V gene is TRBV19, the J gene TRBJ1-5, with 10 bases that match TRBD1. The CDR3 totals 15 residues. The V gene end was trimmed by 7 bases and the J gene end by 3 bases; junction bases not matched to a gene: 6. Germline V lookup: CDR1 LNHDA, CDR2 SQIVND (reference sequence).

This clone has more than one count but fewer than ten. The CDR3 here is CASSPWDRVRDEQYF. In DNA, the CDR3 is TGTGCCAGCAGCCCCTGGGACAGGGTCAGAGACGAGCAGTACTTC. This sequence joins TRBV9 and TRBJ2-7; the match to TRBD1 covers 9 bases. Germline loops: CDR1 SGDLS, CDR2 YYNGEE. The junction had 10 bases not matched to a gene; V was cut back by 4 bases and J by 5 bases. The CDR3 has 15 amino acids.

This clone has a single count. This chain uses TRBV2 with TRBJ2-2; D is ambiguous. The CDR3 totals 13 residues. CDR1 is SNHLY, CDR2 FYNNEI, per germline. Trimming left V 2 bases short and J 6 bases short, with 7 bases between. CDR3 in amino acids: CASSEHRAGELFF. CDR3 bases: TGTGCCAGCAGTGAACACCGGGCCGGGGAGCTGTTTTTT. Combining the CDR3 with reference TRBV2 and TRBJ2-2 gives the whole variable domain EPEVTQTPSHQVTQMGQEVILRCVPISNHLYFYWYRQILGQKVEFLVSFYNNEISEKSEIFDDQFSVERPDGSNFTLKIRSTKLEDSAMYFCASSEHRAGELFFGEGSRLTVL.

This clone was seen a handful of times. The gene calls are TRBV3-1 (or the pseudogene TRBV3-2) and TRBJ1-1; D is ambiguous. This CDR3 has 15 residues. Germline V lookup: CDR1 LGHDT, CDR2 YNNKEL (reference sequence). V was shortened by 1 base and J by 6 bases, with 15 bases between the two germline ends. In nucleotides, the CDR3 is TGTGCCAGCAGCCAAGTCCCAGACGGGCGGGCTGAAGCTTTCTTT. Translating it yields CASSQVPDGRAEAFF.

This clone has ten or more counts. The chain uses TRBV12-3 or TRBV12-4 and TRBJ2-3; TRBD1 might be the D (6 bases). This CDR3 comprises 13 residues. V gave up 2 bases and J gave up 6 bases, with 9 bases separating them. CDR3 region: CASSLRGLDTQYF. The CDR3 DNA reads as TGTGCCAGCAGTTTAAGGGGGTTGGATACGCAGTATTTT.

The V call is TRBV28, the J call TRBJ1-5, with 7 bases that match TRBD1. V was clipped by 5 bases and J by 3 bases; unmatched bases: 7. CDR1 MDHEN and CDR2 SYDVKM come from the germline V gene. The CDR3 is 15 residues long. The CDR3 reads CASSTGTVDNQPQHF. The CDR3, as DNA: TGTGCCAGCAGTACCGGGACAGTGGACAATCAGCCCCAGCATTTT.